These 27 T cell receptor beta chains were all obtained from the same sample, sequenced in a study of OX40 agonist ivuxolimab in advanced cancers. TCRdb's table, derived via immunoSEQ multiplex PCR, lists solely in-frame clones and lacks some. This table has about 63,000 clones, around nine tenths appearing once. Sequencing used CD4+ or CD8+ T cells sorted from blood, obtained in a trial of the OX40 agonist ivuxolimab. These receptor sequences come from an adult with an advanced solid tumor such as melanoma, head and neck, liver or kidney cancer.

This clone has a single count. The chain employs TRBV6-1 and TRBJ2-1; D call uncertain. Germline values: CDR1 MNHNS, CDR2 SASEGT. V lost 4 bases to trimming and J lost 0 bases, with 4 bases between them. This CDR3 is built from 13 residues. Written as DNA, the CDR3 is TGTGCCAGCAGTGCTAGCTCCTACAATGAGCAGTTCTTC. Protein: CASSASSYNEQFF.

A few counts support this clone. DNA for the CDR3: TGTGCCAGCAGCTTCTACGTTAACACTGAAGCTTTCTTT. Amino acids: CASSFYVNTEAFF. The J gene is TRBJ1-1, the V gene TRBV5-4; no clear D. The length of the CDR3 is 13 residues. Germline assignment: CDR1 SGHNT and CDR2 YYREEE (reference sequence). The germline V and J ends were trimmed by 2 bases and 2 bases, with 7 bases remaining between them. Variable domain in full (rest from reference TRBV5-4 and TRBJ1-1): ETGVTQSPTHLIKTRGQQVTLRCSSQSGHNTVSWYQQALGQGPQFIFQYYREEENGRGNFPPRFSGLQFPNYSSELNVNALELDDSALYLCASSFYVNTEAFFGQGTRLTVV.

J is TRBJ2-5 and V is TRBV7-2; D gene unclear. This CDR3 comprises 12 residues. Germline CDR1 is SGHTA and CDR2 is FQGNSA. Trimming took 3 bases from V and 1 from J, leaving 3 bases between them. The CDR3 DNA is TGTGCCAGCAGCTTCGGCCAAGAGACCCAGTACTTC. Amino acids: CASSFGQETQYF.

The chain recombines TRBV30 with TRBJ1-2; 7 positions match TRBD1. With 4 bases clipped from V and 5 bases from J, the junction kept 7 bases outside the gene matches. The CDR3 extends over 13 amino acids. The germline V gene encodes CDR1 GTSNPN and CDR2 SVGIG (reference sequence). The CDR3 region has the DNA TGTGCCTGGACCGTAGCAGGGGGGTATGGCTACACCTTC. Translated, it gives CAWTVAGGYGYTF.

The genes are TRBV19 and TRBJ1-2; TRBD1 agrees at 8 bases. V shed 4 bases, J shed 5 bases, and the junction held 9 bases outside the gene matches. The germline CDR1 and CDR2 sequences are LNHDA and SQIVND (reference sequence). This CDR3 has 15 residues. Written as DNA, the CDR3 is TGTGCCAGTAGTACCCGGACAGGGAACATTTATGGCTACACCTTC. Its protein product is CASSTRTGNIYGYTF.

The chain recombines TRBV12-5 with TRBJ2-3; 10 positions agree with TRBD1. After removal of 5 bases from V and 0 bases from J, the junction contained 20 bases not matched to a gene. CDR3 length: 21 amino acids. Germline assignment: CDR1 LGHNT and CDR2 FRNRAP. The CDR3 DNA sequence: TGTGCTAGTGGTGTACGACCGGGACAGGGGCCAAAAACCCCTAGCACAGATACGCAGTATTTT. Translated: CASGVRPGQGPKTPSTDTQYF.

As concerns this clone: A junction boundary mismatches the germline segment, possibly from a read error. The chain is built from TRBV7-2 and TRBJ2-1, with 15 bases lining up with TRBD2. CDR3 size: 14 residues. Per germline, CDR1 SGHTA and CDR2 FQGNSA. CDR3 in amino acids: CASSRGLAGGLFVF. In DNA form, the CDR3 reads TGTGCCAGCAGCCGCGGACTAGCGGGGGGGCTATTCGTCTTC.

V gene TRBV9 combines with J gene TRBJ2-2; the match to TRBD2 covers 8 bases. Germline-derived CDR1 and CDR2 are SGDLS and YYNGEE. V trimming: 1 base; J trimming: 6 bases; junction bases outside the gene matches: 5. There are 15 residues in the CDR3. CDR3 in DNA: TGTGCCAGCAGCGTACGGGAGCGGGGGCCCGGGGAGCTGTTTTTT. Protein product: CASSVRERGPGELFF.

The chain couples TRBV7-3 to TRBJ1-6; unclear D gene. Trimming pared 2 bases from V and 8 bases from J, leaving 13 bases between. The CDR3 covers 15 residues. Germline V gene sequence: CDR1 SGHTA, CDR2 FQGTGA. This CDR3 is CASSLVSGIDSPLHF. In DNA form, the CDR3 reads TGTGCCAGCAGCTTAGTGTCGGGGATCGATTCACCCCTCCACTTT.

The gene calls are TRBV19 and TRBJ2-2; weak D call: TRBD2 (5 bases). The CDR3 is 15 amino acids. Germline CDR1 and CDR2: LNHDA and SQIVND (reference sequence). With 0 bases removed from V and 5 bases from J, the gap between germline ends came to 10 bases. CDR3 sequence: CASSIDRWRTGELFF. The CDR3 nucleotides read TGTGCCAGTAGTATAGATCGATGGAGGACCGGGGAGCTGTTTTTT.

The V and J genes are TRBV6-5 and TRBJ1-1; 8 nucleotides line up with TRBD1. There are 14 residues in the CDR3. Per germline, CDR1 MNHEY and CDR2 SVGAGI. Germline trimming cut 3 bases from V and 2 bases from J; bases unmatched to any gene: 2. DNA for the CDR3: TGTGCCAGCAGTTATGACAGGGGAAACACTGAAGCTTTCTTT. Translation gives CASSYDRGNTEAFF.

The rearrangement uses TRBV19 and TRBJ1-5; TRBD1 matches at 7 bases. Germline V gene sequence: CDR1 LNHDA, CDR2 SQIVND (reference sequence). CDR3 size: 16 residues. The ends lost 6 bases at V and 7 bases at J; junction bases unmatched: 15. The CDR3 region is CASSLAGVEGAQPQHF. DNA for the CDR3: TGTGCCAGTAGCCTCGCGGGTGTGGAGGGGGCCCAGCCCCAGCATTTT.

V usage is TRBV29-1 and J usage is TRBJ1-1; 7 bases agree with TRBD1. Germline V gene data show CDR1 as SQVTM and CDR2 as ANQGSEA. V shed 6 bases and J 3 bases; nucleotides not matched to a gene: 13. This CDR3 has 15 residues. CDR3 bases: TGCAGCGTCCAAAACGTGGAGGGGGCTGACACTGAAGCTTTCTTT. It is translated as CSVQNVEGADTEAFF.

The V call is TRBV6-5, the J call TRBJ1-1, with D tentatively TRBD1 (5 bases). V was trimmed by 7 bases and J by 1 base, leaving 13 bases between them. The CDR3 spans 14 residues. CDR1 MNHEY and CDR2 SVGAGI come from the germline V gene. The CDR3 DNA sequence: TGTGCCAGCACCCCCGCAGGGTCGAACACTGAAGCTTTCTTT. It is translated as CASTPAGSNTEAFF.

This sequence joins TRBV6-1 and TRBJ2-1; 12 nucleotides line up with TRBD2. The germline V gene has CDR1 MNHNS and CDR2 SASEGT. Trimming at V came to 7 bases and at J to 9 bases, leaving 7 bases not matched to a gene. The CDR3 has 14 residues. The CDR3 bases are TGTGCCAGCACCAGACTAGCGGGAGTTGGTGAGCAGTTCTTC. It translates to CASTRLAGVGEQFF.

The CDR3 region has the DNA TGCGCCAGCAGCCAACGGGACAGGGAACCCCAGCATTTT. Residues: CASSQRDREPQHF. The chain joins TRBV4-1 to TRBJ1-5, with 9 nucleotides matching TRBD1. Unmatched junction bases numbered 3, after V lost 2 bases and J lost 10 bases. Germline CDR1 MGHRA, CDR2 YSYEKL. This CDR3 is built from 13 residues.

This chain uses TRBV10-3 with TRBJ2-7; possible D gene TRBD2, 6 bases. Trimming shortened V by 8 bases and J by 5 bases, and 16 bases separated the two germline ends. This CDR3 is 13 amino acids long. Germline CDR1 ENHRY, CDR2 SYGVKD. The chain's CDR3 is CAIRKEEGHEQYF. For the CDR3, the DNA is TGTGCCATCCGGAAGGAGGAGGGCCACGAGCAGTACTTC.

This chain connects TRBV1 to TRBJ2-6. TRBV1 is a pseudogene. The length of the CDR3 is 11 residues. The chain's CDR3 is CTSSRANVLTF. The CDR3 DNA sequence: TGCACCAGCAGTCGGGCCAACGTCCTGACTTTC.

This clone was recorded once. V is TRBV5-6 and J is TRBJ2-3; 9 positions agree with TRBD2. Germline CDR1 SGHDT, CDR2 YYEEEE. V lost 3 bases, J lost 9 bases, and 2 bases stayed unmatched. The CDR3 loop spans 12 amino acids. CDR3: CASSSSGGTQYF. CDR3 sequence (DNA): TGTGCCAGCAGCTCCAGCGGGGGGACGCAGTATTTT.

The chain employs TRBV5-1 and TRBJ2-1; the match to TRBD2 covers 11 bases. Germline-derived CDR1 and CDR2 are SGHRS and YFSETQ. Unmatched junction bases numbered 2, after V lost 2 bases and J lost 4 bases. The CDR3 loop spans 15 amino acids. The CDR3 spells CASSFGTSGYNEQFF. The CDR3 DNA reads TGCGCCAGCAGCTTCGGGACTAGCGGTTACAATGAGCAGTTCTTC.

The chain uses TRBV6-1 and TRBJ2-2; 9 positions match TRBD1. J lost 6 bases, V lost 6 bases, and 8 bases had no gene match. Looked up from germline, CDR1 is MNHNS and CDR2 is SASEGT. This CDR3 comprises 15 residues. The CDR3: CASRTGTGSPGELFF. The CDR3 DNA sequence: TGTGCCAGCAGAACCGGGACAGGGTCGCCCGGGGAGCTGTTTTTT.

CDR3 in DNA: TGCGCCAGCAGCCCAGGGGGGACTAGCAATCAGCCCCAGCATTTT. It translates to CASSPGGTSNQPQHF. The rearrangement joins TRBV5-1 to TRBJ1-5; 7 bases line up with TRBD1. Unmatched junction bases numbered 4, after V lost 4 bases and J lost 0 bases. The CDR3 loop spans 15 amino acids. Germline V lookup: CDR1 SGHRS, CDR2 YFSETQ. The full variable domain, completed using reference TRBV5-1 and TRBJ1-5, is KAGVTQTPRYLIKTRGQQVTLSCSPISGHRSVSWYQQTPGQGLQFLFEYFSETQRNKGNFPGRFSGRQFSNSRSEMNVSTLELGDSALYLCASSPGGTSNQPQHFGDGTRLSIL.

The V gene is TRBV9, the J gene TRBJ2-2, with 7 bases aligning to TRBD1. Germline CDR1 SGDLS, CDR2 YYNGEE. J lost 1 base, V lost 2 bases, and 2 bases had no gene match. The length of the CDR3 is 15 residues. The CDR3 region has the DNA TGTGCCAGCAGCGTGGGACAGAGGAACACCGGGGAGCTGTTTTTT. It codes for CASSVGQRNTGELFF.

The chain recombines TRBV2 with TRBJ1-2; D unclear. Germline CDR1 is SNHLY and CDR2 is FYNNEI. Trimming took off 6 bases at V and 0 bases at J, with 14 bases between the two ends. This CDR3 has 15 residues. DNA for the CDR3: TGTGCCAGCAGCTACCCCCGTGGCCCTAACTATGGCTACACCTTC. It yields the protein CASSYPRGPNYGYTF.

This clone showed up just a few times. The chain carries TRBV30 and TRBJ2-6; D unresolved. V gave up 2 bases and J gave up 5 bases, with 7 bases separating them. Germline V gene data show CDR1 as GTSNPN and CDR2 as SVGIG (reference sequence). CDR3 length: 13 residues. The CDR3 sequence is CAWSISRANVLTF. Written as DNA, the CDR3 is TGTGCCTGGAGTATTAGTAGGGCCAACGTCCTGACTTTC.

The chain is built from TRBV5-6 and TRBJ2-6, with 9 bases aligning to TRBD1. V lost 4 bases and J lost 4; bases outside the gene matches: 9. Germline values: CDR1 SGHDT, CDR2 YYEEEE. The CDR3 extends over 17 amino acids. The CDR3 region has the DNA TGTGCCAGCAGCACGGGACAGGGCTGGGAAGGGGCCAACGTCCTGACTTTC. Residues: CASSTGQGWEGANVLTF.

The chain carries TRBV28 and TRBJ2-2, with 8 bases lining up with TRBD2. J lost 7 bases, V lost 6 bases, and 7 bases had no gene match. There are 14 residues in the CDR3. Germline V gene sequence: CDR1 MDHEN, CDR2 SYDVKM. The CDR3 DNA sequence: TGTGCCAGCAGCTCCGGGGGGGGCGTCGGGGAGCTGTTTTTT. Its translation is CASSSGGGVGELFF.